This T cell receptor beta chain originates from a study of control samples from healthy donors and cancer patients. Assay: immunoSEQ multiplex PCR; the TCRdb copy retains only in-frame clones and omits some. The sample holds 100,000 to 120,000 clones, over 75% seen once. The V and J ends lost 3 bases and 2 bases, in that order; junction bases with no gene match: 10. The germline CDR1 and CDR2 sequences are SGHNT and YENEEA. The CDR3 runs 17 residues. This chain links TRBV11-3 with TRBJ2-5; TRBD2 agrees at 9 bases. The sequence derives from a woman aged 55-70 years with lung cancer. Specimen: PBMCs. The DNA of the CDR3 is TGTGCCAGCAGCTTGAGTCGAGCGGGGGGAGGTCAAGAGACCCAGTACTTC. This sequence encodes CASSLSRAGGGQETQYF.